One sample yielded the 4 T cell receptor beta chains listed below, sequenced in a study of T cell changes during pregnancy in multiple sclerosis. Assay used: immunoSEQ multiplex PCR; TCRdb lists only in-frame clones, some missing. The sample has approximately 66,000 clones; around 90% are singletons. The sequences come from CD8+ T cells from peripheral blood mononuclear cells, collected before pregnancy. These receptors all come from a female donor with multiple sclerosis, enrolled in a pregnancy study.

The chain joins TRBV19 to TRBJ2-1; 10 bases map to TRBD2. The germline CDR1 and CDR2 sequences are LNHDA and SQIVND (reference sequence). Germline trimming cut 1 base from V and 7 bases from J; bases unmatched to any gene: 7. The CDR3 length is 16 residues. The CDR3 is CASSIGSGGALNEQFF. In nucleotides, the CDR3 is TGTGCCAGTAGTATAGGGAGCGGGGGGGCATTGAATGAGCAGTTCTTC.

The gene calls are TRBV7-8 and TRBJ2-7, with D maybe TRBD1 (6 bases). V lost 2 bases and J lost 2, with 10 bases in between. CDR3 length: 14 amino acids. Germline V gene data show CDR1 as SGHVS and CDR2 as FQNEAQ. CDR3 residues: CASSLMQGTYEQYF. CDR3 nucleotides: TGTGCCAGCAGCTTAATGCAGGGGACCTACGAGCAGTACTTC.

This sequence joins TRBV7-6 and TRBJ2-7; D perhaps matches TRBD2 (6 bases). This CDR3 comprises 15 residues. Per the germline V gene, CDR1 is SGHVS and CDR2 is FNYEAQ. V was cut by 1 base and J by 2 bases, with 12 bases left in between. The CDR3 region is CASSLGPGGTYEQYF. The CDR3 region has the DNA TGTGCCAGCAGCTTAGGACCCGGGGGAACCTACGAGCAGTACTTC.

The rearrangement joins TRBV10-3 to TRBJ2-6, with 7 bases aligning to TRBD2. The CDR3 has 14 residues. Germline CDR1 is ENHRY and CDR2 is SYGVKD. J gave up 2 bases and V 10 bases, and 5 bases lay outside the gene matches. CDR3 nucleotides: TGTGCCACCAGGGAGGGAGCTGGGGCCAACGTCCTGACTTTC. Translation gives CATREGAGANVLTF.